This T cell receptor (beta chain) stems from a study of T-cell memory formation after mild COVID-19. CDR3 length equals 13 residues. Between the trimmed V and J ends, which lost 0 bases and 8 bases, there was a span of 8 bases. Germline assignment: CDR1 MNHEY and CDR2 SVGAGI. This clonotype turned up a few times. 5'RACE primed from the constant segment yielded TCR alpha and TCR beta cDNA libraries bearing sample barcodes and UMIs. TCRdb reprocessed the 5' RACE reads via MiXCR and lists one record per CDR3 protein. Of roughly 450,000 distinct CDR3 sequences listed, approximately 18% are singletons. The receptor comes from an adult woman who had mild COVID-19 (a few samples of this study predate the infection). Cell type and time point are not known. Sequencing was carried out using PBMCs or a T cell subset sorted from them (not recorded which). This chain links TRBV6-5 with TRBJ2-1; D is unclear. This chain's CDR3 is CASSYSEGHEQFF. CDR3 nucleotides: TGTGCCAGCAGTTACTCGGAAGGGCATGAGCAGTTCTTC.